These T cell receptor beta chains were read from a single sample in a study of cytomegalovirus exposure and HLA in healthy donors. TCRdb keeps only in-frame clones here, not all; method: immunoSEQ multiplex PCR. Among approximately 180,000 clones listed, roughly 85% were seen once. Sequencing was done on a sample of PBMCs. The source of these receptors is a man between 40 and 49 years old in good health and CMV-seropositive. Both conserved end residues are part of each CDR3. The D gene is left open where the match is weak. Size tells how often a clone was seen (once, few, many) or the class of an expanded clone, and some rows leave it out.

D: .; V: TRBV18; length: 14; size: .; J: TRBJ1-4; DNA: TGTGCCAGCTCACGAACAGGGTCTGGGGAAAAACTGTTTTTT; CDR3: CASSRTGSGEKLFF
D: TRBD2; V: TRBV5-1; length: 17; size: .; J: TRBJ2-5; DNA: TGCGCCAGCAGCTTGGTAGGGACTAGCGGGGCCCAGGAGACCCAGTACTTC; CDR3: CASSLVGTSGAQETQYF
D: TRBD2; V: TRBV7-2; length: 15; size: .; J: TRBJ2-1; DNA: TGTGCCAGCAGCTTGGGACTAGCGGGCTTGAATGAGCAGTTCTTC; CDR3: CASSLGLAGLNEQFF
D: .; V: TRBV5-5; length: 17; size: .; J: TRBJ2-4; DNA: TGTGCCAGCAGCTTTAGGACTGCCATGGCCGACAAAAACATTCAGTACTTC; CDR3: CASSFRTAMADKNIQYF
D: .; V: TRBV28; length: 13; size: .; J: TRBJ1-1; DNA: TGTGCCAGCAGTTTAGGGGGGGCCACTGAAGCTTTCTTT; CDR3: CASSLGGATEAFF
D: .; V: TRBV5-4; length: 15; size: .; J: TRBJ2-1; DNA: TGTGCCAGCAGCCCGCGATCAAGTTCCTACAATGAGCAGTTCTTC; CDR3: CASSPRSSSYNEQFF
D: TRBD1; V: TRBV9; length: 19; size: .; J: TRBJ1-2; DNA: TGTGCCAGCAGCGCGTCCCGGGACAGGGACCCTCTGGCTTTGTATGGCTACACCTTC; CDR3: CASSASRDRDPLALYGYTF
D: .; V: TRBV7-2; length: 14; size: few; J: TRBJ1-1; DNA: TGTGCCAGCAGCTTAGTTCCAGGGTCCACTGAAGCTTTCTTT; CDR3: CASSLVPGSTEAFF
D: TRBD1; V: TRBV5-1; length: 17; size: few; J: TRBJ1-1; DNA: TGCGCCAGCAGCTTGGCCTTCGGACAGGGACAAAACACTGAAGCTTTCTTT; CDR3: CASSLAFGQGQNTEAFF
D: TRBD2; V: TRBV10-2; length: 18; size: .; J: TRBJ2-2; DNA: TGCGCCAGCTCGGGACTAGCGGGAGTTTTTCTTCGCACCGGGGAGCTGTTTTTT; CDR3: CASSGLAGVFLRTGELFF
D: TRBD2; V: TRBV4-1; length: 16; size: once; J: TRBJ2-7; DNA: TGCGCCAGCAGCGCCGTCCCTAGCGGGAGGAACTACGAGCAGTACTTC; CDR3: CASSAVPSGRNYEQYF
D: TRBD1; V: TRBV6-5; length: 14; size: .; J: TRBJ1-5; DNA: TGTGCCAGCAGCTGGGACAGTAGCAATCAGCCCCAGCATTTT; CDR3: CASSWDSSNQPQHF